This T cell receptor beta chain was captured by sequencing in a study of CD8+ T cells in alopecia areata. Noted treatment: oral pan-JAK inhibitor, 5-10 mg twice daily. Extraction and reverse transcription of RNA yielded cDNA as the sequencing template. Produced via immunoSEQ multiplex PCR; TCRdb's table is partial and in-frame only. The table lists approximately 170,000 clones, roughly three fifths of them singletons. Trimming cost V 5 bases and J 0 bases, with 19 bases left between them. Germline loops: CDR1 PRHDT, CDR2 FYEKMQ (reference sequence). There are 17 residues in the CDR3. The material sequenced was CD4+ T cells sorted from blood, taken at week 4, from a patient treated with tofacitinib. J is TRBJ1-2 and V is TRBV13; D is perhaps TRBD1 (6 bases). This sequence was found in a human donor with alopecia areata. The CDR3 loop reads CASSPLGGSGTNYGYTF. The CDR3 nucleotides are TGTGCCAGCAGCCCCCTGGGGGGCTCTGGGACTAACTATGGCTACACCTTC.